This TCR beta chain was captured in a study of cytomegalovirus exposure and HLA in healthy donors. Whole-study results and caveats: Per published reports, the classifier diagnosed cytomegalovirus status with high specificity and sensitivity. Versus the approximately 700-donor mean, an Asian-associated ancestry cluster reportedly showed fewer N-insertions in a later analysis.

The germline V gene has CDR1 LNHDA and CDR2 SQIVND (reference sequence). The ends were cut back, 7 bases at V and 10 bases at J, with 17 bases in the middle. The CDR3 extends over 14 amino acids. Points on this clone: Its antigen is not known.

60 Vbeta and 13 Jbeta primers were used in PCR. TCRdb's table, derived via immunoSEQ multiplex PCR, lists solely in-frame clones and lacks some. The sample lists 150,000 to 190,000 clones, roughly 80% occurring once. Sample: PBMCs. The TCR was taken from a woman between 50 and 59 years old in good health and CMV-seropositive. The V call is TRBV19, the J call TRBJ2-6; the D gene is possibly TRBD1 (5 bases). The CDR3 reads CASKKDTNINVLTF. CDR3 sequence (DNA): TGTGCCAGTAAGAAGGACACCAATATAAACGTCCTGACTTTC.